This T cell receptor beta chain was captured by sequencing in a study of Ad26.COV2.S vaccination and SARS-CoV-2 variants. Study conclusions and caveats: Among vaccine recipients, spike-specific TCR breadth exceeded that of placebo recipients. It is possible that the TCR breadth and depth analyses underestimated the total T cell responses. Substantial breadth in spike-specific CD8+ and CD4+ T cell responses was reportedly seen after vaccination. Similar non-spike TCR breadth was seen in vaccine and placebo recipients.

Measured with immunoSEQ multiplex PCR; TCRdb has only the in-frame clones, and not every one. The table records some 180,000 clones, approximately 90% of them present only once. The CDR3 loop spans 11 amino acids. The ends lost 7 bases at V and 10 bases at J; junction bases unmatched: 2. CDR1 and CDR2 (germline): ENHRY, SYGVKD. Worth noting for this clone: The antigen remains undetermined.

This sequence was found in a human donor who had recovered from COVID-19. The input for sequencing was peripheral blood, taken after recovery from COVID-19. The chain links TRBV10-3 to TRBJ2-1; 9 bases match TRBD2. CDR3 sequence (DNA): TGTGCCATCACGGCGGGGGGGGAGCAGTTCTTC. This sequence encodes CAITAGGEQFF.